Below, 27 T cell receptor beta chains from the same sample are listed, as sequenced in a study of chemoradiotherapy in HPV16-positive cancers. The protocol was immunoSEQ multiplex PCR, while the TCRdb copy is restricted to in-frame clones and leaves out a portion. Of about 16,000 clones in the sample, 79% were seen once. Specimen collection occurred from a patient who underwent chemoradiotherapy. The receptor set was obtained from a human donor with HPV-associated anogenital cancer.

The gene calls are TRBV4-2 and TRBJ2-3; 12 bases are shared with TRBD2. Trimming removed 1 base from V and 1 base from J; junction bases left unmatched: 0. The germline gives CDR1 LGHNA, CDR2 YNFKEQ. CDR3 length: 16 residues. The CDR3 protein is CASSQGLAGGTDTQYF. The CDR3 DNA reads as TGTGCCAGCAGCCAAGGACTAGCGGGGGGCACAGATACGCAGTATTTT.

The chain is built from TRBV6-1 and TRBJ2-7; no clear D. The germline V gene encodes CDR1 MNHNS and CDR2 SASEGT. The CDR3 spans 14 residues. V lost 4 bases and J 2 bases, leaving 12 bases between the germline ends. The CDR3 DNA sequence: TGTGCCAGCAGTGGGGATTGGCTTGCCTACGAGCAGTACTTC. Residues: CASSGDWLAYEQYF.

The gene calls are TRBV7-8 and TRBJ1-2; perhaps TRBD1 as D (6 bases). CDR3 length: 17 residues. V dropped 7 bases and J dropped 3 bases, with 24 bases sitting between them. Germline V lookup: CDR1 SGHVS, CDR2 FQNEAQ. The CDR3 reads CASTSSVGGGYDYGYTF. CDR3 in DNA: TGTGCCAGCACCTCGAGCGTAGGGGGAGGGTATGACTATGGCTACACCTTC.

The rearrangement links TRBV6-4 to TRBJ2-1; 14 nucleotides line up with TRBD2. Germline CDR1 reads MRHNA; CDR2 reads SNTAGT. Trimming cost V 2 bases and J 7 bases; bases outside gene matches: 4. The CDR3 contains 16 residues. CDR3 DNA: TGTGCCAGCAGTGACCGACTAGCGGGGGGGCTGAATGAGCAGTTCTTC. Translation: CASSDRLAGGLNEQFF.

The V call is TRBV4-1, the J call TRBJ2-7; unclear D gene. Germline V gene lookup returns CDR1 MGHRA and CDR2 YSYEKL. Trimming took 0 bases from V and 0 from J, leaving 12 bases between them. The CDR3 consists of 16 residues. The CDR3 protein is CASSQDRWGSSYEQYF. The CDR3, as DNA: TGCGCCAGCAGCCAAGACAGGTGGGGAAGCTCCTACGAGCAGTACTTC.

The rearrangement uses TRBV5-6 and TRBJ1-2, with 9 bases fitting TRBD1. J lost 8 bases, V lost 2 bases, and 10 bases had no gene match. CDR3 length: 15 amino acids. Germline values: CDR1 SGHDT, CDR2 YYEEEE. The CDR3: CASSLQGATTEGYTF. For the CDR3, the DNA is TGTGCCAGCAGCTTACAGGGGGCGACGACGGAGGGCTACACCTTC.

V gene TRBV27 combines with J gene TRBJ2-7; 8 bases fit TRBD2. Trimming at V came to 6 bases and at J to 3 bases, leaving 13 bases not matched to a gene. The germline V gene encodes CDR1 MNHEY and CDR2 SMNVEV (reference sequence). The CDR3 spans 16 residues. The CDR3 region is CASSPRTGGIDYEQYF. The CDR3 nucleotides are TGTGCCAGCAGCCCCAGGACGGGAGGGATTGACTACGAGCAGTACTTC.

CDR3 nucleotide sequence: TGTGCCAGCAGTCCCCCTGGCGGGGGCGCTCGGCCTGGCACAGATACGCAGTATTTT. Amino acid sequence: CASSPPGGGARPGTDTQYF. The genes are TRBV28 and TRBJ2-3; D is possibly TRBD2 (7 bases). From germline, CDR1 is MDHEN and CDR2 SYDVKM. The CDR3 is made up of 19 amino acids. Deletions cut 5 bases from V and 1 base from J, with 25 bases between. The full variable domain, in which reference TRBV28 and TRBJ2-3 provide the parts outside the CDR3, is DVKVTQSSRYLVKRTGEKVFLECVQDMDHENMFWYRQDPGLGLRLIYFSYDVKMKEKGDIPEGYSVSREKKERFSLILESASTNQTSMYLCASSPPGGGARPGTDTQYFGPGTRLTVL.

The CDR3 protein is CAWSVGGYGYTF. The CDR3 bases are TGTGCCTGGAGTGTGGGAGGGTATGGCTACACCTTC. The chain couples TRBV30 to TRBJ1-2; no reliable D call. V lost 0 bases and J lost 5, with 7 bases in between. The germline V gene encodes CDR1 GTSNPN and CDR2 SVGIG (reference sequence). The CDR3 is 12 residues long.

The chain links TRBV4-2 to TRBJ2-3; D not resolved. V was cut by 6 bases and J by 2 bases, with 3 bases left in between. This CDR3 is 11 amino acids long. Per the germline V gene, CDR1 is LGHNA and CDR2 is YNFKEQ. The CDR3 loop reads CASRVTDTQYF. DNA for the CDR3: TGTGCCAGCAGGGTCACAGATACGCAGTATTTT.

V usage is TRBV7-9 and J usage is TRBJ1-2; D unresolved. The CDR3 covers 14 residues. Germline V CDR1 and CDR2: SEHNR, FQNEAQ (reference sequence). V was cut by 4 bases and J by 6 bases, with 15 bases left in between. The CDR3 nucleotides read TGTGCCAGCAGCTCAACGGCCCAAGGAAATGGCTACACCTTC. Its protein product is CASSSTAQGNGYTF.

The V call is TRBV6-5, the J call TRBJ1-2, with D perhaps TRBD1 (5 bases). Germline V gives CDR1 MNHEY, CDR2 SVGAGI. The CDR3 totals 11 residues. V lost 8 bases and J 1 base, leaving 5 bases between the germline ends. The CDR3 loop reads CASGGNYGYTF. DNA of the CDR3: TGTGCCAGCGGGGGTAACTATGGCTACACCTTC.

V is TRBV5-4 and J is TRBJ2-2; 7 nucleotides match TRBD1. The CDR3 spans 17 residues. Per the germline V gene, CDR1 is SGHNT and CDR2 is YYREEE (reference sequence). V lost 0 bases to trimming and J lost 2 bases; unmatched junction nucleotides: 7. The CDR3 sequence is CASSLGLGQTNTGELFF. The CDR3 nucleotides read TGTGCCAGCAGCTTGGGACTGGGACAGACAAACACCGGGGAGCTGTTTTTT.

The chain carries TRBV28 and TRBJ1-2; possibly TRBD1 for D (5 bases). Germline loops: CDR1 MDHEN, CDR2 SYDVKM. V was trimmed by 9 bases and J by 8 bases, leaving 13 bases between them. This CDR3 has 11 amino acids. CDR3 DNA sequence: TGTGCCAGTACCCTGGGGGGGGGCTACACCTTC. Its protein is CASTLGGGYTF.

The sample holds one count of this clone. This chain uses TRBV2 with TRBJ1-5; the D is unclear. Germline assignment: CDR1 SNHLY and CDR2 FYNNEI. The CDR3 has 14 residues. V was clipped by 7 bases and J by 1 base, with 11 bases between them. The CDR3 reads CASTGGWSNQPQHF. The CDR3 bases are TGTGCCAGCACCGGAGGATGGAGCAATCAGCCCCAGCATTTT.

The chain joins TRBV2 to TRBJ2-5; 8 positions match TRBD1. This CDR3 comprises 15 residues. Germline CDR1 is SNHLY and CDR2 is FYNNEI. V lost 2 bases and J lost 7; bases outside the gene matches: 9. Written as DNA, the CDR3 is TGTGCCAGCAGTGAAAAGTTTCAGGGGGCAAGGACCCAGTACTTC. Residues: CASSEKFQGARTQYF. Variable domain in full (rest from reference TRBV2 and TRBJ2-5): EPEVTQTPSHQVTQMGQEVILRCVPISNHLYFYWYRQILGQKVEFLVSFYNNEISEKSEIFDDQFSVERPDGSNFTLKIRSTKLEDSAMYFCASSEKFQGARTQYFGPGTRLLVL.

J is TRBJ2-1 and V is TRBV2; tentatively, D is TRBD2 (5 bases). V lost 7 bases, J lost 3 bases, and 7 bases lay in between. Germline V CDR1 and CDR2: SNHLY, FYNNEI. The CDR3 runs 12 residues. CDR3 protein: CASIGGYNEQFF. The CDR3 nucleotides read TGTGCCAGCATCGGAGGCTACAATGAGCAGTTCTTC. The complete variable domain, with remaining parts taken from reference TRBV2 and TRBJ2-1, reads EPEVTQTPSHQVTQMGQEVILRCVPISNHLYFYWYRQILGQKVEFLVSFYNNEISEKSEIFDDQFSVERPDGSNFTLKIRSTKLEDSAMYFCASIGGYNEQFFGPGTRLTVL.

The genes are TRBV4-3 and TRBJ1-1, with D possibly TRBD1 on 5 matching bases. The CDR3 runs 15 residues. Trimming took off 0 bases at V and 10 bases at J, with 18 bases between the two ends. Germline values: CDR1 LGHNA, CDR2 YSLEER. The CDR3 DNA reads TGCGCCAGCAGCCAAGATCGGGGGGAGGTAGTAGTAGCTTTCTTT. Encoded protein: CASSQDRGEVVVAFF.

The J gene is TRBJ1-1, the V gene TRBV5-1, with a tentative D call TRBD1 (6 bases). CDR3 size: 16 residues. CDR1 is SGHRS, CDR2 YFSETQ, per germline. Trimming removed 1 base at V and 2 bases at J, with 15 bases between. The CDR3 loop is CASSLRGVGSNTEAFF. The CDR3 bases are TGCGCCAGCAGCTTGAGGGGGGTCGGGTCTAACACTGAAGCTTTCTTT.

The gene calls are TRBV5-1 and TRBJ2-2, with D unresolved. Per the germline V gene, CDR1 is SGHRS and CDR2 is YFSETQ. The CDR3 has 15 amino acids. V was clipped by 0 bases and J by 6 bases, with 12 bases between them. The CDR3 bases are TGCGCCAGCAGCTTGGCCGTAGGGTCGGCCGGGGAGCTGTTTTTT. Protein: CASSLAVGSAGELFF.

Here the CDR3 reads CASSQEALAPDTQYF. The CDR3 bases are TGCGCCAGCAGCCAAGAGGCTTTAGCACCAGATACGCAGTATTTT. The chain has TRBV4-3 and TRBJ2-3; D gene unclear. This CDR3 is 15 amino acids long. V lost 0 bases and J lost 4, with 11 bases in between. Germline V lookup: CDR1 LGHNA, CDR2 YSLEER.

J is TRBJ1-1 and V is TRBV6-5; 9 nucleotides line up with TRBD1. V trimming: 8 bases; J trimming: 4 bases; junction bases outside the gene matches: 5. This CDR3 has 13 amino acids. Germline V CDR1 and CDR2: MNHEY, SVGAGI. The DNA of the CDR3 is TGTGCCAGCGTCAAACAGGGGGCCACTGAAGCTTTCTTT. This gives the protein CASVKQGATEAFF.

Regarding this clone: A junction boundary mismatches the germline segment, possibly from a read error. The V and J genes are TRBV5-1 and TRBJ2-3; 7 positions match TRBD2. Germline CDR1 is SGHRS and CDR2 is YFSETQ. The CDR3 covers 17 residues. CDR3 sequence reads: CASNLDPSGGGTDTQYF. In DNA form, the CDR3 reads TGCGCCAGCAACTTGGATCCTAGCGGAGGAGGAACAGATACGCAGTATTTT.

This clone was picked up one time. This chain uses TRBV28 with TRBJ1-1; tentative D call: TRBD1 (5 bases). This CDR3 is built from 16 residues. The germline gives CDR1 MDHEN, CDR2 SYDVKM. Deletions cut 1 base from V and 1 base from J, with 13 bases between. CDR3 in DNA: TGTGCCAGCAGTTTATTAGGTTGGGACGCGAACACTGAAGCTTTCTTT. Amino acids: CASSLLGWDANTEAFF.

The chain recombines TRBV4-1 with TRBJ2-7; 10 positions match TRBD1. This CDR3 is 16 amino acids long. CDR1 and CDR2 (germline): MGHRA, YSYEKL. V gave up 4 bases and J gave up 7 bases; unmatched junction bases: 13. CDR3: CASSPTVGTGVGEQYF. DNA for the CDR3: TGCGCCAGCAGCCCTACGGTCGGGACAGGGGTCGGGGAGCAGTACTTC.

The chain has TRBV28 and TRBJ1-5, with D maybe TRBD1 (5 bases). From germline, CDR1 is MDHEN and CDR2 SYDVKM. The CDR3 is made up of 12 amino acids. The CDR3 here is CVVEGEGQPQHF. The DNA of the CDR3 is TGTGTTGTTGAAGGGGAAGGGCAGCCCCAGCATTTT.

CDR3 nucleotides: TGTGCCAGCAGTTCCACAGGTAGCGGGGACTATGGCTACACCTTC. It codes for CASSSTGSGDYGYTF. The chain carries TRBV28 and TRBJ1-2; TRBD1 might be the D (5 bases). Deletions cut 4 bases from V and 3 bases from J, with 15 bases between. Germline CDR1 reads MDHEN; CDR2 reads SYDVKM. The CDR3 runs 15 residues.